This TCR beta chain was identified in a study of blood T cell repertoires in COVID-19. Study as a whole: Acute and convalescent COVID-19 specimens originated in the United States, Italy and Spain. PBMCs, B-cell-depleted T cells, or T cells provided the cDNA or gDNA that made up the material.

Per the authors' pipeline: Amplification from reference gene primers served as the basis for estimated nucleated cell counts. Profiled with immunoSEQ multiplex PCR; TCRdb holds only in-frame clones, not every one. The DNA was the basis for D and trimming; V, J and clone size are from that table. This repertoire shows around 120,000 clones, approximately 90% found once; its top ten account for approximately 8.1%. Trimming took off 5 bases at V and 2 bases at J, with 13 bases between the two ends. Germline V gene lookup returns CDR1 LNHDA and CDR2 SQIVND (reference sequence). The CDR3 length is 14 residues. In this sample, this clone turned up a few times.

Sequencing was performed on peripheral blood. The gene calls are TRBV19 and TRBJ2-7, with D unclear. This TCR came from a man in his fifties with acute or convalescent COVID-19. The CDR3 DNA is TGTGCCAGTAGTGACAAAGGAAAGACCTACGAGCAGTACTTC. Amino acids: CASSDKGKTYEQYF.